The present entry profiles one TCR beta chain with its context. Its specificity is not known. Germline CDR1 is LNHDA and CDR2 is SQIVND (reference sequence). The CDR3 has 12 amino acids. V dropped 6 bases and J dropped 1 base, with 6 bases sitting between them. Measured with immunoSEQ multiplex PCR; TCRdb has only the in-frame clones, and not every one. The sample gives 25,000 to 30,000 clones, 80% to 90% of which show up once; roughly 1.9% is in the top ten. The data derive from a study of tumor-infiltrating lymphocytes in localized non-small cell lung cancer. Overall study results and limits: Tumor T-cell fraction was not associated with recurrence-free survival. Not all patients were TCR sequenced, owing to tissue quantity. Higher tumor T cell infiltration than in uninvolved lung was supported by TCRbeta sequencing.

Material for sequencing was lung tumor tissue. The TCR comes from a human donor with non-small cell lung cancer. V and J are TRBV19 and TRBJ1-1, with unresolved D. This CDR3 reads CASSYRNTEAFF. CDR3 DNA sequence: TGTGCCAGTAGCTACAGGAACACTGAAGCTTTCTTT.